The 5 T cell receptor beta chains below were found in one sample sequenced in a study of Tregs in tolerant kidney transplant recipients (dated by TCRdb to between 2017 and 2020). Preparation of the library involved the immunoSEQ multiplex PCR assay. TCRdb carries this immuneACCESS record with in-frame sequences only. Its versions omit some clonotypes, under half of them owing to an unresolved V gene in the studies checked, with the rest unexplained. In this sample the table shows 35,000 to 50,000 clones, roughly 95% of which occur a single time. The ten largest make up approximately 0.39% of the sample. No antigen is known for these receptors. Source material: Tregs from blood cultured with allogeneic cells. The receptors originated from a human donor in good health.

The CDR3 sequence: CASSLGRWETQYF. Written as DNA, the CDR3 is TGTGCCAGCAGTCTTGGTAGATGGGAGACCCAGTACTTC. The genes are TRBV6-5 and TRBJ2-5; D ambiguous. V was clipped by 5 bases and J by 5 bases, with 12 bases between them. The CDR3 totals 13 residues. Germline V gene data show CDR1 as MNHEY and CDR2 as SVGAGI.

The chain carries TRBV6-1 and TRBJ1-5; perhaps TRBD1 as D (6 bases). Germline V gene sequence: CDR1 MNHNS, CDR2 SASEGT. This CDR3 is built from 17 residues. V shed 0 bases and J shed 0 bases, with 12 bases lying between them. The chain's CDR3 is CASSEAFWDTSNQPQHF. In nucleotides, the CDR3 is TGTGCCAGCAGTGAAGCGTTTTGGGACACTAGCAATCAGCCCCAGCATTTT.

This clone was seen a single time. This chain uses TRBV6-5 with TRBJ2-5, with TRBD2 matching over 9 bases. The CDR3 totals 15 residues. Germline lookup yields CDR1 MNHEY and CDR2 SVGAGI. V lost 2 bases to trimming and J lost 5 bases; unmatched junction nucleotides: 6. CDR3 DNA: TGTGCCAGCAGTTACGGGGGCGGGAGGGCGGAGACCCAGTACTTC. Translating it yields CASSYGGGRAETQYF.

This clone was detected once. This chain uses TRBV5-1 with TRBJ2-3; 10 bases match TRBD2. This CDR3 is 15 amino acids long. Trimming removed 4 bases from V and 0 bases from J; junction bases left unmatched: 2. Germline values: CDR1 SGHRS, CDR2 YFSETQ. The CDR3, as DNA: TGCGCCAGCAGCATGACTAGCGGGAGCACAGATACGCAGTATTTT. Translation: CASSMTSGSTDTQYF.

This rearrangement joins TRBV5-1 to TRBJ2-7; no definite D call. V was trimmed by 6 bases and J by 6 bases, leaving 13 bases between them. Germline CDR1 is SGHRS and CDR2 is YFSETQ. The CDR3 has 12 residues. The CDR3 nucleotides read TGCGCCAGCACCTCCGACATCTCCGAGCAGTACTTC. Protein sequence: CASTSDISEQYF.